Presented here are 5 T cell receptor beta chains from one specimen sequenced in a study of blood T cell repertoires in COVID-19. Clones were sequenced by immunoSEQ multiplex PCR, and TCRdb holds only the in-frame ones, with some missing. The data hold some 250,000 clones, with about nine tenths observed a single time. The sample taken for sequencing was peripheral blood. Every receptor here comes from a man in his sixties who had recovered from COVID-19.

The genes are TRBV5-1 and TRBJ1-1, with unresolved D. From germline, CDR1 is SGHRS and CDR2 YFSETQ. This CDR3 has 11 residues. Trimming shortened V by 5 bases and J by 10 bases, and 12 bases separated the two germline ends. The CDR3 bases are TGCGCCAGCAGTGAGGGTTTTGGAGCTTTCTTT. This translates into CASSEGFGAFF.

The chain has TRBV6-6 and TRBJ1-6; possibly TRBD1 for D (5 bases). The V end lost 0 bases, the J end lost 8 bases, and 11 bases lay between the germline ends. Germline V gives CDR1 MNHNY, CDR2 SVGAGI (reference sequence). The CDR3 covers 15 residues. The CDR3 DNA reads TGTGCCAGCAGTTACTCGAGCAGGGTGGATTCACCCCTCCACTTT. Protein: CASSYSSRVDSPLHF.

The rearrangement uses TRBV6-5 and TRBJ1-5; a possible D gene is TRBD1 (5 bases). Per the germline V gene, CDR1 is MNHEY and CDR2 is SVGAGI. V was clipped by 8 bases and J by 6 bases, with 14 bases between them. The CDR3 is made up of 13 amino acids. This CDR3 reads CASGRGRGQPQHF. CDR3 nucleotides: TGTGCCAGCGGGAGGGGTAGGGGTCAGCCCCAGCATTTT.

The chain is built from TRBV11-2 and TRBJ1-1; D unclear. The CDR3 consists of 16 residues. V was pared by 1 base and J by 0 bases, with 12 bases between. CDR1 SGHAT and CDR2 FQNNGV come from the germline V gene. DNA of the CDR3: TGTGCCAGCAGCTTAGGGGCCAGAATCATGAACACTGAAGCTTTCTTT. Amino acid sequence: CASSLGARIMNTEAFF.

The V and J genes are TRBV12-5 and TRBJ2-1; D gene ambiguous. Germline CDR1 LGHNT, CDR2 FRNRAP. Trimming removed 5 bases from V and 8 bases from J, with 7 bases in between. The CDR3 loop spans 11 amino acids. Here the CDR3 DNA reads TGTGCTAGTGGTCTCGGTTATGAGCAGTTCTTC. Translation: CASGLGYEQFF.